The clone carrying this T cell receptor (beta chain) was recorded once. TCRdb's table, derived via immunoSEQ multiplex PCR, lists solely in-frame clones and lacks some. There are 110,000 or so clones in the sample; roughly 76% occur only once, and about 9.4% lies in the top ten. The data are from a study of blood T cell repertoires in COVID-19. Overall study context: PBMCs, B-cell-depleted T cells, or T cells provided the cDNA or gDNA that made up the material.

The TCR sequence derives from a human donor in a cohort sampled during active COVID-19. Sequencing used peripheral blood.

CDR3 protein: CASSPGQGAETQYF. In DNA form, the CDR3 reads TGTGCCAGCAGCCCGGGACAGGGGGCTGAGACCCAGTACTTC. The V gene is TRBV9, the J gene TRBJ2-5; the match to TRBD1 covers 12 bases. Germline assignment: CDR1 SGDLS and CDR2 YYNGEE. CDR3 length equals 14 residues. The J segment lost 5 bases and the V segment lost 4 bases, leaving 3 bases of the junction unmatched.